This is a list of T cell receptor beta chains from one sample in a study of T cell changes during pregnancy in multiple sclerosis. TCRdb's table, derived via immunoSEQ multiplex PCR, lists solely in-frame clones and lacks some. The table includes roughly 37,000 clones, 92% detected once. This material consisted of CD8+ T cells from peripheral blood mononuclear cells, taken before pregnancy. The receptors originated from a female donor with multiple sclerosis, enrolled in a pregnancy study. Each CDR3 is given with its conserved first and last residue. The order of the fields is J gene, clone size, D gene, V gene, CDR3 protein, CDR3 DNA. The D gene is left open where the match is weak. Size is stated for part of the rows, as once, few or many counts, or as a class when the clone is expanded.

>TRBJ2-2|once|TRBD1|TRBV7-3
CASSLGQVNTGELFF
TGTGCCAGCAGCCTCGGACAGGTGAACACCGGGGAGCTGTTTTTT
>TRBJ2-4|NA|TRBD1|TRBV7-8
CASSPLGDSNIQYF
TGTGCCAGCAGCCCCCTCGGGGACAGTAACATTCAGTACTTC
>TRBJ1-6|NA|NA|TRBV7-2
CASRNRVGNSPLHF
TGTGCCAGCAGAAACAGGGTGGGTAATTCACCCCTCCACTTT
>TRBJ2-7|NA|TRBD1|TRBV9
CASSVGQGTFEQYF
TGTGCCAGCAGCGTAGGACAGGGGACCTTCGAGCAGTACTTC
>TRBJ1-1|NA|TRBD1|TRBV28
CASSRQGREAFF
TGTGCCAGCAGTCGACAGGGCCGTGAAGCTTTCTTT
>TRBJ1-1|NA|NA|TRBV15
CATKATGRGTEAFF
TGTGCCACCAAAGCAACAGGGAGGGGCACTGAAGCTTTCTTT
>TRBJ1-1|few|NA|TRBV10-3
CASVQAINTEAFF
TGTGCCAGCGTACAGGCGATAAACACTGAAGCTTTCTTT
>TRBJ2-5|NA|NA|TRBV7-9
CASSSEKETQYF
TGTGCCAGCAGCTCAGAAAAAGAGACCCAGTACTTC
>TRBJ2-1|NA|TRBD1|TRBV9
CASSGRPGQGINEQFF
TGTGCCAGCAGCGGGCGACCGGGACAGGGTATCAATGAGCAGTTCTTC
>TRBJ2-3|NA|TRBD1|TRBV27
CASYGTGYTDTQYF
TGTGCCAGCTACGGGACAGGGTACACAGATACGCAGTATTTT
>TRBJ2-1|NA|NA|TRBV11-2
CASSFWSSHVEQFF
TGTGCCAGCAGCTTCTGGTCTAGCCACGTTGAGCAGTTCTTC
>TRBJ2-1|NA|TRBD2|TRBV4-1
CASSRYGGNVYNEQFF
TGCGCCAGCAGCCGTTACGGGGGGAATGTGTACAATGAGCAGTTCTTC
>TRBJ1-1|NA|NA|TRBV7-9
CASTRWTENTEAFF
TGTGCCAGCACCCGCTGGACAGAGAACACTGAAGCTTTCTTT
>TRBJ2-7|NA|NA|TRBV27
CASSLSGQSYEQYF
TGTGCCAGCAGTTTATCTGGACAGAGTTACGAGCAGTACTTC
>TRBJ2-7|NA|TRBD1|TRBV7-9
CASSFPGQGGYEQYF
TGTGCCAGCAGCTTCCCGGGACAGGGGGGGTACGAGCAGTACTTC
>TRBJ1-2|NA|NA|TRBV19
CASKDSLTNYGYTF
TGTGCCAGTAAGGACAGCCTAACTAACTATGGCTACACCTTC
>TRBJ2-7|NA|NA|TRBV7-9
CASSPLSYEQYF
TGTGCCAGCAGCCCACTCTCCTACGAGCAGTACTTC
>TRBJ1-2|NA|TRBD1|TRBV2
CASSLDRVRGYTF
TGTGCCAGCAGTCTGGACAGGGTTCGCGGCTACACCTTC
>TRBJ2-1|NA|TRBD2|TRBV5-1
CASSLAGTRLGNEQFF
TGCGCCAGCAGCTTGGCCGGGACTAGACTCGGCAATGAGCAGTTCTTC
>TRBJ2-7|NA|TRBD1|TRBV4-1
CASSQATGQGVGEQYF
TGCGCCAGCAGCCAAGCCACGGGACAGGGGGTCGGTGAGCAGTACTTC
>TRBJ2-2|NA|NA|TRBV6-1
CASSEGSAYRRGTGELFF
TGTGCCAGCAGTGAGGGTAGCGCATATCGACGTGGCACCGGGGAGCTGTTTTTT
>TRBJ1-5|NA|NA|TRBV19
CASTAAALFNQPQHF
TGTGCCAGTACAGCGGCCGCGCTATTCAATCAGCCCCAGCATTTT
>TRBJ2-1|NA|NA|TRBV7-6
CASSLALTNEQFF
TGTGCCAGCAGCTTAGCTCTGACAAATGAGCAGTTCTTC
>TRBJ1-1|NA|NA|TRBV19
CASSILRELSTEAFF
TGTGCCAGTAGTATTCTTCGGGAACTGAGCACTGAAGCTTTCTTT
>TRBJ2-1|NA|TRBD2|TRBV28
CASSLPLVLAGAHEQFF
TGTGCCAGCAGTTTACCCCTCGTACTAGCGGGGGCCCATGAGCAGTTCTTC
>TRBJ2-2|NA|NA|TRBV7-8
CASSLNTGELFF
TGTGCCAGCAGCCTAAACACCGGGGAGCTGTTTTTT
>TRBJ2-3|NA|TRBD2|TRBV15
CATSTTSGGPDTQYF
TGTGCCACCAGCACGACTAGCGGGGGCCCAGATACGCAGTATTTT
>TRBJ2-1|NA|NA|TRBV9
CASSVAGAVYNEQFF
TGTGCCAGCAGCGTAGCAGGGGCGGTTTACAATGAGCAGTTCTTC
>TRBJ2-5|NA|NA|TRBV9
CASSPGLLKETQYF
TGTGCCAGCAGCCCAGGACTATTAAAAGAGACCCAGTACTTC
>TRBJ1-1|NA|NA|TRBV27
CASSTGLTNTEAFF
TGTGCCAGCAGTACCGGACTGACGAACACTGAAGCTTTCTTT
>TRBJ2-3|NA|NA|TRBV28
CASSFGNTNSDTQYF
TGTGCCAGCAGTTTCGGAAATACGAACAGCGATACGCAGTATTTT
>TRBJ1-5|NA|TRBD1|TRBV19
CASFPGQGNQPQHF
TGTGCCAGTTTTCCCGGACAGGGCAATCAGCCCCAGCATTTT
>TRBJ1-4|NA|NA|TRBV6-5
CASSYLVGGGHEKLFF
TGTGCCAGCAGTTACCTGGTGGGGGGGGGCCATGAAAAACTGTTTTTT
>TRBJ2-1|NA|TRBD2|TRBV2
CASTSAGLAGGSSYNEQFF
TGTGCCAGCACTTCGGCGGGACTAGCGGGGGGGAGCTCCTACAATGAGCAGTTCTTC
>TRBJ2-7|NA|NA|TRBV28
CASTPRGTDYEQYF
TGTGCCAGCACACCACGGGGGACGGACTACGAGCAGTACTTC
>TRBJ1-2|NA|TRBD1|TRBV2
CASTGDSYGYTF
TGTGCCAGCACTGGGGACAGCTATGGCTACACCTTC
>TRBJ1-2|NA|NA|TRBV5-1
CASSPEGHHGYTF
TGCGCCAGCAGCCCAGAGGGACACCATGGCTACACCTTC
>TRBJ1-1|NA|NA|TRBV2
CASPLRERVETEAFF
TGTGCCAGCCCCCTTAGAGAACGGGTTGAGACTGAAGCTTTCTTT
>TRBJ2-1|NA|TRBD2|TRBV27
CASTRLAGNEQFF
TGTGCCAGCACGAGACTAGCGGGAAATGAGCAGTTCTTC
>TRBJ2-1|once|NA|TRBV27
CASGHIGGHEQFF
TGTGCCAGCGGCCACATCGGCGGGCATGAGCAGTTCTTC
>TRBJ2-1|NA|TRBD2|TRBV27
CASSWPSVSGGSRSYNEQFF
TGTGCCAGCAGTTGGCCCTCTGTTAGCGGGGGGTCTCGCTCCTACAATGAGCAGTTCTTC
>TRBJ2-3|NA|NA|TRBV27
CASRLARTTDTQYF
TGTGCCAGCAGGCTAGCCCGAACCACAGATACGCAGTATTTT
>TRBJ2-3|NA|TRBD2|TRBV28
CASSFPSGRSDSTDTQYF
TGTGCCAGCAGTTTCCCTAGCGGGAGGAGCGATAGCACAGATACGCAGTATTTT
>TRBJ2-3|NA|NA|TRBV6-5
CASSYSTGPDTQYF
TGTGCCAGCAGTTACTCCACAGGGCCAGATACGCAGTATTTT
>TRBJ1-4|NA|NA|TRBV7-9
CASSLVSTTNEKLFF
TGTGCCAGCAGCTTAGTTTCTACAACTAATGAAAAACTGTTTTTT
>TRBJ2-3|NA|TRBD2|TRBV5-5
CAMGASGSGDTQYF
TGTGCCATGGGAGCTAGCGGCTCAGGAGATACGCAGTATTTT
>TRBJ2-7|NA|TRBD2|TRBV27
CASSLGGRGEQYF
TGTGCCAGCAGTTTGGGCGGGAGGGGCGAGCAGTACTTC
>TRBJ2-1|NA|TRBD1|TRBV5-1
CASSPRTGPYNEQFF
TGCGCCAGCAGCCCCCGGACAGGGCCCTACAATGAGCAGTTCTTC
>TRBJ2-1|NA|TRBD1|TRBV19
CATSGTAYNEQFF
TGTGCCACCTCCGGGACAGCCTACAATGAGCAGTTCTTC
>TRBJ2-7|NA|NA|TRBV9
CASTRNHGLTYEEQYF
TGTGCCAGCACCAGGAACCACGGACTCACCTACGAAGAGCAGTACTTC
>TRBJ2-3|NA|TRBD2|TRBV7-9
CASSLGGGVDTQYF
TGTGCCAGCAGCTTGGGCGGGGGAGTGGATACGCAGTATTTT
>TRBJ1-5|few|NA|TRBV2
CASSEAGRGYSNQPQHF
TGTGCCAGCAGTGAAGCTGGGAGGGGATATAGCAATCAGCCCCAGCATTTT
>TRBJ2-6|NA|NA|TRBV14
CASSTTGSGANVLTF
TGTGCCAGCAGCACCACCGGCTCTGGGGCCAACGTCCTGACTTTC
>TRBJ1-1|NA|TRBD1|TRBV27
CASITQGAPTEAFF
TGTGCCAGCATTACCCAGGGGGCCCCTACTGAAGCTTTCTTT